Below, 21 T cell receptor beta chains from the same sample are listed, as sequenced in a study of cytomegalovirus exposure and HLA in healthy donors. Primers: 60 Vbeta forward and 13 Jbeta reverse. TCRdb keeps only in-frame clones here, not all; method: immunoSEQ multiplex PCR. The sample has about 120,000 clones, around 80% seen once. The specimen sequenced was PBMCs. The origin of the receptors is a man younger than 40 in good health and CMV-seropositive.

This clone came up a few times. As DNA, the CDR3 is TGCAGCGTTCTGGGAGGGAGAACCGGGGAGCTGTTTTTT. Protein sequence: CSVLGGRTGELFF. V usage is TRBV29-1 and J usage is TRBJ2-2; 7 positions agree with TRBD2. Germline assignment: CDR1 SQVTM and CDR2 ANQGSEA. Germline trimming cut 5 bases from V and 5 bases from J; bases unmatched to any gene: 5. There are 13 residues in the CDR3.

CDR3 DNA: TGTGCCACCAGGGGCCCGGGACAGGGGGGGAACACTGAAGCTTTCTTT. This encodes CATRGPGQGGNTEAFF. The genes are TRBV10-3 and TRBJ1-1; 11 bases are shared with TRBD1. V lost 10 bases, J lost 1 base, and 11 bases stayed unmatched. The CDR3 is 16 residues long. Germline V gene lookup returns CDR1 ENHRY and CDR2 SYGVKD.

This clone is a singleton in its sample. This CDR3 is CASSPDRGYTTEAFF. CDR3 DNA sequence: TGTGCCAGCAGTCCGGACAGGGGTTATACTACTGAAGCTTTCTTT. The V gene is TRBV6-1, the J gene TRBJ1-1; 9 nucleotides match TRBD1. V was pared by 5 bases and J by 5 bases, with 9 bases of the junction left unmatched. This CDR3 region has 15 residues. Germline CDR1 reads MNHNS; CDR2 reads SASEGT.

This chain uses TRBV7-6 with TRBJ2-7; TRBD2 matches at 7 bases. This CDR3 is built from 15 residues. After removal of 5 bases from V and 3 bases from J, the junction contained 10 bases not matched to a gene. CDR1 is SGHVS, CDR2 FNYEAQ, per germline. The CDR3 loop reads CASSLLAFGNYEQYF. The CDR3 region has the DNA TGTGCCAGCAGCCTACTAGCGTTCGGAAACTACGAGCAGTACTTC.

The rearrangement links TRBV6-1 to TRBJ2-1; possibly TRBD2 for D (6 bases). Germline CDR1 and CDR2: MNHNS and SASEGT. Between the trimmed V and J ends, which lost 4 bases and 2 bases, there was a span of 15 bases. The CDR3 covers 16 residues. The DNA of the CDR3 is TGTGCCAGCAGTGCCCAGGCGGGAATGACCTACAATGAGCAGTTCTTC. This gives the protein CASSAQAGMTYNEQFF.

This clone has just a few counts. V and J are TRBV5-1 and TRBJ2-1; 12 nucleotides match TRBD2. Germline CDR1 is SGHRS and CDR2 is YFSETQ. This CDR3 spans 16 amino acids. V was pared by 1 base and J by 4 bases, with 3 bases of the junction left unmatched. DNA of the CDR3: TGCGCCAGCAGCTTGCCTAGCGGGAGGGGGTACAATGAGCAGTTCTTC. Its translation: CASSLPSGRGYNEQFF.

The V gene is TRBV6-4, the J gene TRBJ2-3; D possibly corresponds to TRBD1 (6 bases). The CDR3 runs to 19 residues. Germline CDR1 reads MRHNA; CDR2 reads SNTAGT. Trimming shortened V by 5 bases and J by 5 bases, and 29 bases separated the two germline ends. The CDR3 is CASSPPTYDRLNQGDTQYF. As DNA, the CDR3 is TGTGCCAGCAGTCCCCCAACGTATGACAGGCTCAACCAGGGAGATACGCAGTATTTT.

V usage is TRBV28 and J usage is TRBJ2-7; 8 nucleotides line up with TRBD2. The CDR3 runs to 14 residues. Unmatched junction bases numbered 6, after V lost 6 bases and J lost 2 bases. CDR1 is MDHEN and CDR2 is SYDVKM in the germline V gene. The CDR3 reads CASRQPGLAYEQYF. CDR3 nucleotide sequence: TGTGCCAGCAGACAACCGGGACTAGCCTACGAGCAGTACTTC. The full variable domain, completed using reference TRBV28 and TRBJ2-7, is DVKVTQSSRYLVKRTGEKVFLECVQDMDHENMFWYRQDPGLGLRLIYFSYDVKMKEKGDIPEGYSVSREKKERFSLILESASTNQTSMYLCASRQPGLAYEQYFGPGTRLTVT.

This clone was detected once. CDR3 nucleotides: TGTGCCACCAGCAGAGTGGCAGGGACAGGGGGCGCGACCCAGTACTTC. It encodes CATSRVAGTGGATQYF. The chain links TRBV15 to TRBJ2-5, with 12 nucleotides matching TRBD1. Losses at the gene ends were 1 base for V and 7 bases for J; bases not matched to a gene: 7. The CDR3 sequence is 16 residues long. CDR1 and CDR2 (germline): LNHNV, YYDKDF (reference sequence).

The chain uses TRBV30 and TRBJ2-3; D may be TRBD2 (5 bases). CDR3 length: 13 amino acids. Deletions cut 4 bases from V and 0 bases from J, with 8 bases between. The germline V gene encodes CDR1 GTSNPN and CDR2 SVGIG (reference sequence). CDR3 DNA: TGTGCCTGGACGGGGTCTAGCACAGATACGCAGTATTTT. Translated, it gives CAWTGSSTDTQYF. Together with reference TRBV30 and TRBJ2-3, the CDR3 gives the full variable domain: SQTIHQWPATLVQPVGSPLSLECTVEGTSNPNLYWYRQAAGRGLQLLFYSVGIGQISSEVPQNLSASRPQDRQFILSSKKLLLSDSGFYLCAWTGSSTDTQYFGPGTRLTVL.

The chain combines TRBV7-2 with TRBJ2-7; D may be TRBD2 (6 bases). The CDR3 spans 13 residues. From germline, CDR1 is SGHTA and CDR2 FQGNSA. V lost 6 bases and J 0 bases, leaving 9 bases between the germline ends. CDR3 region: CASRFSGSYEQYF. As DNA, the CDR3 is TGTGCCAGCAGATTTAGCGGCTCCTACGAGCAGTACTTC.

This clone was observed once. The J gene is TRBJ1-4, the V gene TRBV6-6; D is perhaps TRBD1 (5 bases). Germline V gene data show CDR1 as MNHNY and CDR2 as SVGAGI (reference sequence). V was clipped by 8 bases and J by 5 bases, with 18 bases between them. The CDR3 spans 15 residues. CDR3 region: CASRAPGTENEKLFF. Here the CDR3 DNA reads TGTGCCAGCCGCGCCCCCGGGACTGAGAATGAAAAACTGTTTTTT.

This sequence joins TRBV27 and TRBJ2-1; D is possibly TRBD1 (5 bases). The CDR3 extends over 15 amino acids. V was shortened by 5 bases and J by 0 bases, with 11 bases between the two germline ends. Germline CDR1 and CDR2: MNHEY and SMNVEV (reference sequence). The CDR3 loop is CASSASGYSYNEQFF. The CDR3 nucleotides are TGTGCCAGCAGTGCCTCAGGGTACTCCTACAATGAGCAGTTCTTC.

This rearrangement joins TRBV7-2 to TRBJ1-4, with 7 positions matching TRBD1. Germline CDR1 reads SGHTA; CDR2 reads FQGNSA. Losses at the gene ends were 4 bases for V and 4 bases for J; bases not matched to a gene: 6. This CDR3 has 15 amino acids. CDR3 sequence: CASSSLTGHNEKLFF. The CDR3 DNA reads TGTGCCAGCAGCTCTCTGACAGGGCATAATGAAAAACTGTTTTTT.

The chain employs TRBV5-1 and TRBJ2-7; 7 positions match TRBD1. Germline V gene lookup returns CDR1 SGHRS and CDR2 YFSETQ. The CDR3 has 12 amino acids. The V gene end was trimmed by 0 bases and the J gene end by 12 bases; junction bases not matched to a gene: 6. For the CDR3, the DNA is TGCGCCAGCAGCTTGGCGACAGGGCTCAGGTACTTC. Translation gives CASSLATGLRYF.

This chain joins TRBV30 and TRBJ2-5; 9 bases match TRBD1. V was pared by 0 bases and J by 0 bases, with 2 bases of the junction left unmatched. Germline CDR1 is GTSNPN and CDR2 is SVGIG (reference sequence). This CDR3 has 15 amino acids. The CDR3 region has the DNA TGTGCCTGGAGTGTAGGACAGGGGAACCAAGAGACCCAGTACTTC. Its translation is CAWSVGQGNQETQYF.

The gene calls are TRBV15 and TRBJ2-1; 10 bases match TRBD2. The CDR3 is made up of 20 amino acids. The V gene's germline CDR1 is LNHNV and CDR2 YYDKDF (reference sequence). The J segment lost 5 bases and the V segment lost 0 bases, leaving 16 bases of the junction unmatched. Here the CDR3 reads CATSRDPPSGSNAENNEQFF. The CDR3 nucleotides are TGTGCCACCAGCAGAGATCCCCCTAGCGGGAGTAACGCTGAGAACAATGAGCAGTTCTTC.

In nucleotides, the CDR3 is TGTGCCAGCAGCTCACAGGGTACTGAGCAGTTCTTC. It is translated as CASSSQGTEQFF. The chain links TRBV7-3 to TRBJ2-1; D perhaps matches TRBD1 (6 bases). The germline CDR1 and CDR2 sequences are SGHTA and FQGTGA. V was cut by 4 bases and J by 9 bases, with 10 bases left in between. This CDR3 spans 12 amino acids.

V gene TRBV28 combines with J gene TRBJ1-2; D gene ambiguous. Germline V gene data show CDR1 as MDHEN and CDR2 as SYDVKM. V was trimmed by 8 bases and J by 13 bases, leaving 20 bases between them. The CDR3 extends over 12 amino acids. For the CDR3, the DNA is TGTGCCAGCTCCCTACCCTGGGGAGCCAGCACCTTC. Amino acids: CASSLPWGASTF.

This clone was picked up one time. The J gene is TRBJ2-1, the V gene TRBV27; D gene uncertain. This CDR3 contains 13 residues. CDR1 is MNHEY, CDR2 SMNVEV, per germline (reference sequence). Between the trimmed V and J ends, which lost 5 bases and 1 base, there was a span of 6 bases. DNA for the CDR3: TGTGCCAGCAGTCCTCCTTCCTACAATGAGCAGTTCTTC. It encodes CASSPPSYNEQFF.

The rearrangement uses TRBV6-6 and TRBJ1-1; D gene uncertain. The CDR3 has 15 residues. V was pared by 2 bases and J by 0 bases, with 10 bases between. The germline V gene has CDR1 MNHNY and CDR2 SVGAGI (reference sequence). CDR3 nucleotide sequence: TGTGCCAGCAGTTACCGGAGTCGGCTGAACACTGAAGCTTTCTTT. This codes for CASSYRSRLNTEAFF.